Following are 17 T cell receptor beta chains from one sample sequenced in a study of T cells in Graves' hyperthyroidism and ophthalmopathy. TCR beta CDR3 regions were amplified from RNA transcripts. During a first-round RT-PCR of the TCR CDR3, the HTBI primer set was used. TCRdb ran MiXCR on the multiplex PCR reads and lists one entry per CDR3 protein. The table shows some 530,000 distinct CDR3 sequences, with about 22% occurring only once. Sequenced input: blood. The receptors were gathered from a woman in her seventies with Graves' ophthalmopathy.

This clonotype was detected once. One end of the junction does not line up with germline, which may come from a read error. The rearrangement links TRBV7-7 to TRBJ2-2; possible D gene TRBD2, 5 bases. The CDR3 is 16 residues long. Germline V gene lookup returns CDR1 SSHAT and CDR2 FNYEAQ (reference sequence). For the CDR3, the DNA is TGTGCTAGCAGCCGAATCCCGGGATCGAACAGCGGGGAGCTGTTTTTT. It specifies CASSRIPGSNSGELFF.

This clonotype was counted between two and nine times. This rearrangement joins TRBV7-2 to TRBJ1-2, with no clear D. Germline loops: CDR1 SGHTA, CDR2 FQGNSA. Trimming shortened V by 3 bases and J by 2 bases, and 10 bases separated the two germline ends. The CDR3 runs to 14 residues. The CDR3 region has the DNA TGTGCCAGCAGCTTGTTAACACAGAACTATGGCTACACCTTC. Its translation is CASSLLTQNYGYTF. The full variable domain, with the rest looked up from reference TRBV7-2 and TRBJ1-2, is GAGVSQSPSNKVTEKGKDVELRCDPISGHTALYWYRQSLGQGLEFLIYFQGNSAPDKSGLPSDRFSAERTGGSVSTLTIQRTQQEDSAVYLCASSLLTQNYGYTFGSGTRLTVV.

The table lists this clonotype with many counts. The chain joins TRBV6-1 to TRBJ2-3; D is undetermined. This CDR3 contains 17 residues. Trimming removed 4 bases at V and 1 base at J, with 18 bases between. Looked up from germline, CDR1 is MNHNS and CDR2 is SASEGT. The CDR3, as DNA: TGTGCCAGCAGTGCCTTTTTGAGGCGTCCCGGCACAGATACGCAGTATTTT. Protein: CASSAFLRRPGTDTQYF.

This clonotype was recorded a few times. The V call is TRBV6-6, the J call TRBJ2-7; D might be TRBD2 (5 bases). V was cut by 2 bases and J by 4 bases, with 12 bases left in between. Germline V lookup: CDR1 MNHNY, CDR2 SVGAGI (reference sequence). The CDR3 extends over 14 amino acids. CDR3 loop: CASSYRGFPYEQYF. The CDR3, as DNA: TGTGCCAGCAGTTACCGAGGGTTTCCATACGAGCAGTACTTC.

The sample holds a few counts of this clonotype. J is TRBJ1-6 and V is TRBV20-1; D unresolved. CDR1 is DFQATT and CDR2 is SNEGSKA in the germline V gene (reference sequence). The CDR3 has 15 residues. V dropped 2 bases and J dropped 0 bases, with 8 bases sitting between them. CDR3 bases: TGCAGTGCTAGACCAGCCGGCTCCTATAATTCACCCCTCCACTTT. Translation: CSARPAGSYNSPLHF.

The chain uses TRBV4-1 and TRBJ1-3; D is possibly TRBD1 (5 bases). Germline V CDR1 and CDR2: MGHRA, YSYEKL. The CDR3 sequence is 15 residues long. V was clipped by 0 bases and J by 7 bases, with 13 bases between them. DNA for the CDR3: TGCGCCAGCAGCCAAGATATTGCGGGGGTGAACACCATATATTTT. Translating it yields CASSQDIAGVNTIYF.

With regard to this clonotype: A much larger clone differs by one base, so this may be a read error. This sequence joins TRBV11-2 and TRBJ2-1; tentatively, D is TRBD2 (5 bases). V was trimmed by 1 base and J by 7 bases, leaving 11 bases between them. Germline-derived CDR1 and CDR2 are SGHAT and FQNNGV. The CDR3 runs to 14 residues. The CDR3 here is CASSLGSSRNEQFF. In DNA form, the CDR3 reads TGTGCCAGCAGCTTAGGTTCTAGCAGGAATGAGCAGTTCTTC.

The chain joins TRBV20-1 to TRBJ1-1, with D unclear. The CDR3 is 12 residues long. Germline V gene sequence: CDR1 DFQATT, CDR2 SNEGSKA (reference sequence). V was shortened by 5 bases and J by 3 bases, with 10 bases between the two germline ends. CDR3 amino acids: CSAASLYTEAFF. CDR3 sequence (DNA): TGCAGTGCTGCCTCGCTGTACACTGAAGCTTTCTTT.

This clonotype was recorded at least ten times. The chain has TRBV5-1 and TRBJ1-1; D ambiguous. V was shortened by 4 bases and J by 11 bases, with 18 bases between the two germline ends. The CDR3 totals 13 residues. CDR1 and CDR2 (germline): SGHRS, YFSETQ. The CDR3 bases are TGCGCCAGCAGCCTCGATTCCCCCGGCTGGGCTTTCTTT. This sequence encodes CASSLDSPGWAFF.

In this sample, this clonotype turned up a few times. CDR3 residues: CASSFSRGRHGYTF. Written as DNA, the CDR3 is TGTGCCAGCAGCTTCTCCCGGGGAAGACATGGCTACACCTTC. V is TRBV11-2 and J is TRBJ1-2; D not certain. The germline CDR1 and CDR2 sequences are SGHAT and FQNNGV. V was pared by 3 bases and J by 6 bases, with 14 bases between. The CDR3 runs 14 residues.

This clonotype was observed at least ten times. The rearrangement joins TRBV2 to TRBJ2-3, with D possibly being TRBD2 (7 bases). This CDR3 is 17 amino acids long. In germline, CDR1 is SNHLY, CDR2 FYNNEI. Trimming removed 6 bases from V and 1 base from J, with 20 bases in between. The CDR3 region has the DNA TGTGCCAGCAGGAAAGGAATTGGGGAGGGGGGCACAGATACGCAGTATTTT. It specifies CASRKGIGEGGTDTQYF.

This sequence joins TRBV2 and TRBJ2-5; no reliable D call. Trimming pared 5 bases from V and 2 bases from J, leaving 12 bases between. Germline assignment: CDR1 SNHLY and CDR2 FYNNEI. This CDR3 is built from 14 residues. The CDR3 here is CASSLRRAQETQYF. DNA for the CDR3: TGTGCCAGCAGTTTGAGACGGGCGCAAGAGACCCAGTACTTC.

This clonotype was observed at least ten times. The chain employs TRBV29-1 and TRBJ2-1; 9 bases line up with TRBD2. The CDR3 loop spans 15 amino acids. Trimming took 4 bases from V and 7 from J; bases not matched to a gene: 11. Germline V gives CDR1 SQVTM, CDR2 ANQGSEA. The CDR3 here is CSVAPLAGVGNEQFF. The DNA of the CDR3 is TGCAGCGTTGCCCCTTTAGCGGGAGTTGGGAATGAGCAGTTCTTC.

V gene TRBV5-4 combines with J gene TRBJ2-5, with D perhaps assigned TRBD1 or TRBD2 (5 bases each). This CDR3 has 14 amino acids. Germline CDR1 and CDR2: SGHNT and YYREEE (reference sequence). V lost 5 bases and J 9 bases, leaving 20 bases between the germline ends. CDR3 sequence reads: CASSASGTRGPQYF. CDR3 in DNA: TGTGCCAGCAGTGCGTCAGGGACCCGGGGACCCCAGTACTTC.

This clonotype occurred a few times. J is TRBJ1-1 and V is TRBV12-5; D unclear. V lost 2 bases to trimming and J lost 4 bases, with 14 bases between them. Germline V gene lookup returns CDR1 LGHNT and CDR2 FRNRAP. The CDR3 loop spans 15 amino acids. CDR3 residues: CASGLPRTGSTEAFF. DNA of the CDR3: TGTGCTAGTGGTTTGCCGCGGACGGGAAGCACTGAAGCTTTCTTT.

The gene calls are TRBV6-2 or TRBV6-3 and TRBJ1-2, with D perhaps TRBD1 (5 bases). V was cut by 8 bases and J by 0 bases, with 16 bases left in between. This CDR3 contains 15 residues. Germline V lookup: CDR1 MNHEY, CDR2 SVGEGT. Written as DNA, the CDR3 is TGTGCCAGCTCACCAACAGGAGACCCTAACTATGGCTACACCTTC. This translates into CASSPTGDPNYGYTF.

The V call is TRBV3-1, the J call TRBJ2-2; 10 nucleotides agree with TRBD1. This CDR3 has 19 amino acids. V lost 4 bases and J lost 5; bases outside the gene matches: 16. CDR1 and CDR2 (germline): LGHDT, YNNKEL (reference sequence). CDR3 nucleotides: TGTGCCAGCAGCCCCCGGGACAGGGGCTCCTGGTCGTGTACCGGGGAGCTGTTTTTT. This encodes CASSPRDRGSWSCTGELFF.